This record covers a single T cell receptor (beta chain). Its target is unknown. This entry is derived from a study of T cell repertoires in cytomegalovirus infection. Study overall: Recently described HLA-C-restricted plus well-studied HLA-B-restricted CMV epitopes were used. Public signatures in TCR beta pointed to CMV infection and matching HLA type. The study's findings and limits: Summed public TCR beta family frequency identified CMV carriers bearing the relevant HLA. The study found HLA-C-restricted CMV-specific TCR beta clonotypes dominating the ex vivo response.

The V segment lost 1 base and the J segment 5 bases; nucleotides outside the gene matches: 10. CDR3 length: 16 amino acids. Germline CDR1 and CDR2: LGHNA and YNFKEQ. TCRdb reprocessed the reads with MiXCR, giving one entry per CDR3 protein. The profile shows under 500,000 distinct CDR3 sequences, 40% to 50% of them singletons. V usage is TRBV4-2 and J usage is TRBJ2-7; 8 bases align to TRBD2. The TCR sequence derives from a human donor in good health (CMV status not recorded). Some clones in this sample may be carry-over from other donors' samples. This specimen consisted of cultured PBMCs, obtained from culture after CMV antigen stimulation. CDR3 sequence (DNA): TGTGCCAGCAGCCAAGTATCAGCGGGGGCGCGGCACGAGCAGTACTTC. Translated: CASSQVSAGARHEQYF.